The T cell receptor (beta chain) under discussion was sequenced for a study of response to subunit inactivated influenza vaccine. TCRdb itself ran the RT-PCR reads through MiXCR, one entry per CDR3 protein. This sample has about 540,000 distinct CDR3 sequences, with roughly 25% found just once. A few counts support this clonotype. The sample was also linked to a second study, of T cells expressing NK-cell markers. That report adds: 5'RACE template switching built TCR beta cDNA with unique molecular identifiers. Seropositivity for HCMV was found in seven of the eight sequenced donors, with one seronegative. Several experiments added an anti-gamma-delta TCR antibody to sort only alpha-beta TCR T cells. Of CD8+ T cells, about 1.0-8% belonged to dominant NKG2C+ clonotypes in roughly 6 donors.

The sample here was CD4+ T cells sorted from PBMCs, taken 11 to 12 days after vaccination. This TCR was sampled from a man aged 45 to 65 who received an inactivated influenza vaccine.

As DNA, the CDR3 is TGTGCCAGCAGAACGGCGGGGGGGCTATCAGATACGCAGTATTTT. This codes for CASRTAGGLSDTQYF. The chain employs TRBV28 and TRBJ2-3, with TRBD2 matching 9 bases. The CDR3 runs 15 residues. The V gene's germline CDR1 is MDHEN and CDR2 SYDVKM. The ends lost 6 bases at V and 4 bases at J; junction bases unmatched: 8.